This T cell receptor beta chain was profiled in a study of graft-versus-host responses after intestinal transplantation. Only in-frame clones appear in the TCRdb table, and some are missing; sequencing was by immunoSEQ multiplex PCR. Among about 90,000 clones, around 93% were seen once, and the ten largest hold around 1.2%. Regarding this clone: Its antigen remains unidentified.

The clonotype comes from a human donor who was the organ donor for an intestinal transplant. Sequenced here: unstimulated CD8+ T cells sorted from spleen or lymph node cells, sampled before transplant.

The CDR3 coding sequence is TGTGCCACCAGCAGAGCACGGACAGGGGGCAACGAGCAGTACTTC. Its translation is CATSRARTGGNEQYF. V gene TRBV15 combines with J gene TRBJ2-7; 11 positions agree with TRBD1. CDR1 is LNHNV and CDR2 is YYDKDF in the germline V gene (reference sequence). This CDR3 spans 15 amino acids. The V gene end was trimmed by 1 base and the J gene end by 5 bases; junction bases not matched to a gene: 4.